These T cell receptor beta chains were read from a single sample in a study of blood T cell repertoires in COVID-19. TCRdb's table, derived via immunoSEQ multiplex PCR, lists solely in-frame clones and lacks some. The data show 200,000 to 300,000 clones, with about nine tenths seen just once and roughly 3.9% held by the top ten. The sequencing input was peripheral blood. Receptors originate from a man aged 55 to 70 who had recovered from COVID-19. Both conserved end residues are part of each CDR3. The D gene is left open where the match is weak. Where a row states a size, it is once, few, many or the class of an expanded clone; other rows omit it.

V gene: TRBV6-6
clone size: NA
D gene: TRBD2
J gene: TRBJ2-3
CDR3 protein: CASIERGASTDTQYF
CDR3 DNA: TGTGCCAGCATTGAGCGGGGGGCAAGCACAGATACGCAGTATTTT

V gene: TRBV7-9
clone size: NA
D gene: NA
J gene: TRBJ1-5
CDR3 protein: CASTEGVGIGPQHF
CDR3 DNA: TGTGCCAGCACCGAGGGGGTGGGAATAGGGCCCCAGCATTTT

V gene: TRBV6-9
clone size: NA
D gene: NA
J gene: TRBJ1-4
CDR3 protein: CASSYPPVRSTNEKLFF
CDR3 DNA: TGTGCCAGCAGTTATCCCCCCGTTCGGTCAACTAATGAAAAACTGTTTTTT

V gene: TRBV5-6
clone size: NA
D gene: NA
J gene: TRBJ1-2
CDR3 protein: CASSLEQASYGYTF
CDR3 DNA: TGTGCCAGCAGCTTGGAACAGGCTTCATATGGCTACACCTTC

V gene: TRBV6-1
clone size: few
D gene: TRBD1
J gene: TRBJ1-2
CDR3 protein: CASSEGQVTGGYTF
CDR3 DNA: TGTGCCAGCAGTGAGGGACAGGTCACTGGGGGCTACACCTTC

V gene: TRBV30
clone size: once
D gene: NA
J gene: TRBJ1-5
CDR3 protein: CAWSGGRDQPQHF
CDR3 DNA: TGTGCCTGGTCGGGGGGAAGGGATCAGCCCCAGCATTTT

V gene: TRBV7-3
clone size: NA
D gene: TRBD1
J gene: TRBJ2-1
CDR3 protein: CASSPTGGLTPYNEQFF
CDR3 DNA: TGTGCCAGCAGCCCAACAGGGGGGCTTACCCCCTACAATGAGCAGTTCTTC

V gene: TRBV29-1
clone size: NA
D gene: TRBD1
J gene: TRBJ1-6
CDR3 protein: CSVLPRGDRGVVGAF
CDR3 DNA: TGCAGCGTCCTCCCTCGGGGGGACAGGGGGGTTGTCGGGGCTTTT

V gene: TRBV6-1
clone size: NA
D gene: TRBD2
J gene: TRBJ2-1
CDR3 protein: CASSEWRGGPTNEQFF
CDR3 DNA: TGTGCCAGCAGTGAATGGCGGGGGGGCCCTACCAATGAGCAGTTCTTC

V gene: TRBV4-1
clone size: NA
D gene: TRBD1
J gene: TRBJ2-7
CDR3 protein: CASSHPRGGTGPYEQYF
CDR3 DNA: TGCGCCAGCAGCCACCCGCGCGGAGGGACAGGGCCCTACGAGCAGTACTTC

V gene: TRBV30
clone size: NA
D gene: NA
J gene: TRBJ2-3
CDR3 protein: CAWSANRDTQYF
CDR3 DNA: TGTGCCTGGAGTGCTAACCGAGATACGCAGTATTTT

V gene: TRBV6-6
clone size: once
D gene: TRBD2
J gene: TRBJ2-5
CDR3 protein: CASSQLAGGPYQETQYF
CDR3 DNA: TGTGCCAGCAGTCAACTAGCGGGGGGGCCGTACCAAGAGACCCAGTACTTC

V gene: TRBV7-9
clone size: NA
D gene: TRBD1
J gene: TRBJ2-2
CDR3 protein: CASSLVDRADAGELFF
CDR3 DNA: TGTGCCAGCAGCTTAGTTGACAGGGCAGACGCCGGGGAGCTGTTTTTT

V gene: TRBV10-3
clone size: NA
D gene: TRBD1
J gene: TRBJ1-6
CDR3 protein: CAISEAGQGNSPLHF
CDR3 DNA: TGTGCCATCAGTGAGGCGGGACAGGGTAATTCACCCCTCCACTTT

V gene: TRBV15
clone size: NA
D gene: TRBD1
J gene: TRBJ1-2
CDR3 protein: CATSRGAVTGGMGYGYTF
CDR3 DNA: TGTGCCACCAGCAGAGGGGCCGTTACAGGGGGCATGGGCTATGGCTACACCTTC

V gene: TRBV7-2
clone size: NA
D gene: NA
J gene: TRBJ1-1
CDR3 protein: CASSLARVYAFF
CDR3 DNA: TGTGCCAGCAGCTTGGCCAGGGTTTATGCTTTCTTT

V gene: TRBV29-1
clone size: NA
D gene: TRBD1
J gene: TRBJ1-2
CDR3 protein: CSVFPKPGQGFGYTF
CDR3 DNA: TGCAGCGTTTTTCCCAAACCGGGACAGGGCTTTGGCTACACCTTC

V gene: TRBV19
clone size: NA
D gene: TRBD2
J gene: TRBJ2-1
CDR3 protein: CASRPTSGHEQFF
CDR3 DNA: TGTGCCAGTAGACCGACTAGCGGTCATGAGCAGTTCTTC

V gene: TRBV5-4
clone size: NA
D gene: TRBD2
J gene: TRBJ2-3
CDR3 protein: CASSGPKAGTSGFSTDTQYF
CDR3 DNA: TGTGCCAGCAGCGGACCGAAAGCCGGGACTAGCGGTTTTAGCACAGATACGCAGTATTTT

V gene: TRBV3-1/TRBV3-2
clone size: NA
D gene: TRBD2
J gene: TRBJ2-7
CDR3 protein: CASSQGPTGGYPYEQYF
CDR3 DNA: TGTGCCAGCAGCCAAGGCCCTACGGGGGGGTATCCCTACGAGCAGTACTTC

V gene: TRBV7-2
clone size: NA
D gene: NA
J gene: TRBJ2-4
CDR3 protein: CASSPQHGQNLLAKNIQYF
CDR3 DNA: TGTGCCAGCAGCCCACAACACGGACAGAACCTCCTAGCCAAAAACATTCAGTACTTC

V gene: TRBV6-5
clone size: NA
D gene: NA
J gene: TRBJ2-7
CDR3 protein: CASSYSHGSSYEQYF
CDR3 DNA: TGTGCCAGCAGTTATTCTCATGGGAGCTCCTACGAGCAGTACTTC

V gene: TRBV24-1
clone size: NA
D gene: TRBD2
J gene: TRBJ2-2
CDR3 protein: CATSDRGLAGRYKPANTGELFF
CDR3 DNA: TGTGCCACCAGTGATCGAGGACTAGCGGGGCGTTATAAGCCAGCGAACACCGGGGAGCTGTTTTTT

V gene: TRBV11-3
clone size: NA
D gene: TRBD2
J gene: TRBJ2-7
CDR3 protein: CASSSGVAGTNNEQYF
CDR3 DNA: TGTGCCAGCAGCTCCGGGGTAGCGGGCACCAACAACGAGCAGTACTTC

V gene: TRBV11-1
clone size: NA
D gene: TRBD2
J gene: TRBJ2-2
CDR3 protein: CASRKRGGGPGELFF
CDR3 DNA: TGTGCCAGCCGCAAGCGGGGGGGCGGTCCCGGGGAGCTGTTTTTT

V gene: TRBV5-4
clone size: NA
D gene: TRBD1
J gene: TRBJ1-2
CDR3 protein: CASSLMTGFYGYTF
CDR3 DNA: TGTGCCAGCAGCCTAATGACAGGGTTTTATGGCTACACCTTC

V gene: TRBV7-3
clone size: NA
D gene: NA
J gene: TRBJ2-5
CDR3 protein: CASSLTSLETQYF
CDR3 DNA: TGTGCCAGCAGCTTAACGAGTCTAGAGACCCAGTACTTC